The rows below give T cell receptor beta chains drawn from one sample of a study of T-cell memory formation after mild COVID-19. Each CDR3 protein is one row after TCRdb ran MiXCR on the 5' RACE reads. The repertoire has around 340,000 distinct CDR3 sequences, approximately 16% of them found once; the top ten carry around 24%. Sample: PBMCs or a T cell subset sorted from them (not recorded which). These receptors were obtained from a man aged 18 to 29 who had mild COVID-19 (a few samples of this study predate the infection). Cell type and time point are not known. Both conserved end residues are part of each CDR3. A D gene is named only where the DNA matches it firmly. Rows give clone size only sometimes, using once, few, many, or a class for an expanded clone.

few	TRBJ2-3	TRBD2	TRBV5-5	CASTPGRGGFTDTQYF	TGTGCCAGCACCCCTGGGCGGGGGGGTTTCACAGATACGCAGTATTTT
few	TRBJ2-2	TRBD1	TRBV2	CASRKDRANTGELFF	TGTGCCAGCAGGAAGGACAGGGCGAACACCGGGGAGCTGTTTTTT
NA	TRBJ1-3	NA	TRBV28	CASGVGVVSGNTIYF	TGTGCCAGCGGAGTAGGTGTCGTCTCTGGAAACACCATATATTTT
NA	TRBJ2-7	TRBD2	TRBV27	CASRAGVAYEQYF	TGTGCCAGCAGGGCGGGGGTAGCCTACGAGCAGTACTTC
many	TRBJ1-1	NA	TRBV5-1	CASSPSRGTGNTEAFF	TGCGCCAGCAGCCCCTCACGCGGGACGGGGAACACTGAAGCTTTCTTT
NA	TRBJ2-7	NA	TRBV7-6	CASVPLGASYEQYF	TGTGCCAGCGTCCCCTTGGGGGCGTCCTACGAGCAGTACTTC
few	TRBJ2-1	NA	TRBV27	CASSFLRGASYNEQFF	TGTGCCAGCAGTTTTCTCCGGGGGGCATCCTACAATGAGCAGTTCTTC
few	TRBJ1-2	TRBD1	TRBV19	CASSIAGTGGYGYTF	TGTGCCAGTAGTATAGCTGGGACAGGGGGCTATGGCTACACCTTC
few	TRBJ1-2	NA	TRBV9	CASSVDGIANYGYTF	TGTGCCAGCAGCGTAGATGGCATAGCTAACTATGGCTACACCTTC
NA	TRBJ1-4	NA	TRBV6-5	CASRGGSDEKLFF	TGTGCCAGCCGCGGAGGGTCGGATGAAAAACTGTTTTTT
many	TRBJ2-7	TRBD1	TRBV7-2	CASSIRQGSYEQYF	TGTGCCAGCAGCATAAGACAGGGCTCCTACGAGCAGTACTTC
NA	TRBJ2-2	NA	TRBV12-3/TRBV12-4	CASRTLNTGELFF	TGTGCCAGCAGGACACTGAACACCGGGGAGCTGTTTTTT
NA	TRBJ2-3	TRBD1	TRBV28	CASRENRGLSTDTQYF	TGTGCCAGCAGGGAAAACAGGGGGTTGAGCACAGATACGCAGTATTTT
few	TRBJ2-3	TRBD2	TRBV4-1	CASSQVLAGGADTQYF	TGCGCCAGCAGCCAAGTACTAGCGGGGGGAGCGGATACGCAGTATTTT
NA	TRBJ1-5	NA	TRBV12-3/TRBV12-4	CASSPRGWRQPQHF	TGTGCCAGCAGTCCGCGGGGGTGGCGTCAGCCCCAGCATTTT
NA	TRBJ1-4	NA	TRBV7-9	CASSPRRGDRPDGEKLFF	TGTGCCAGCAGCCCCCGAAGGGGAGACAGACCCGACGGTGAAAAACTGTTTTTT
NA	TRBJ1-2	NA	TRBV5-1	CASSPSGSGGYTF	TGCGCCAGCAGCCCAAGTGGGTCTGGCGGCTACACCTTC
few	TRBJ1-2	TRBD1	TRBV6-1	CASRTGQDRYGYTF	TGTGCCAGCAGAACGGGACAGGATAGATATGGCTACACCTTC
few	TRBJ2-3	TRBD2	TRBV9	CASSVLAGETTDTQYF	TGTGCCAGCAGCGTACTAGCGGGGGAGACCACAGATACGCAGTATTTT
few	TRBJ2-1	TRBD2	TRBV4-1	CASSQRSGLAGVGEQFF	TGCGCCAGCAGCCAAAGATCAGGACTAGCGGGGGTCGGTGAGCAGTTCTTC
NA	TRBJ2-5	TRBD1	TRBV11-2	CASSIRTGTNQETQYF	TGTGCCAGCAGTATCCGGACAGGAACTAATCAAGAGACCCAGTACTTC
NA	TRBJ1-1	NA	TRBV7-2	CASSLVWGQNTEAFF	TGTGCCAGCAGCTTAGTGTGGGGTCAGAACACTGAAGCTTTCTTT
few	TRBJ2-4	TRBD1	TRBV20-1	CSARDLNRGETITKNIQYF	TGCAGTGCTAGAGATCTAAACAGGGGGGAGACTATTACCAAAAACATTCAGTACTTC
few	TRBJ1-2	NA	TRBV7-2	CASRRIYGYTF	TGTGCCAGCAGACGGATCTATGGCTACACCTTC
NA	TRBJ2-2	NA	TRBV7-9	CASSVVSGSSVGELFF	TGTGCCAGCAGCGTGGTATCAGGGTCGTCCGTCGGGGAGCTGTTTTTT
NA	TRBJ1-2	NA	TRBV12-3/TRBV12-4	CASTLQTGVNYGYTF	TGTGCCAGCACCCTCCAGACCGGGGTTAACTATGGCTACACCTTC
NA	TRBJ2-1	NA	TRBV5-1	CASGLRSGADNEQFF	TGCGCCAGCGGTCTTAGGTCAGGGGCGGACAATGAGCAGTTCTTC